One sample yielded the 9 T cell receptor beta chains listed below, sequenced in a study of Graves' ophthalmopathy and Graves' hyperthyroidism. Investigators amplified TCR beta CDR3 regions from RNA transcripts. In the first round, RT-PCR was carried out with HTBI primers, and a multiplex PCR formed the second round. MiXCR was run by TCRdb on the multiplex PCR reads, yielding one entry per CDR3 protein. The sample yields hundreds of thousands of distinct CDR3 sequences, about a fifth seen once. Sample: peripheral blood. Receptors originate from a woman younger than 30 with stable Graves' hyperthyroidism. Some clones in this sample may be carry-over from other donors' samples.

This clonotype was detected ten times or more. CDR3 sequence: CASSSRGGDRVYTEAFF. As DNA, the CDR3 is TGTGCCAGCAGCTCCAGGGGGGGCGACAGGGTCTACACTGAAGCTTTCTTT. The rearrangement joins TRBV13 to TRBJ1-1; the match to TRBD1 covers 7 bases. The CDR3 loop spans 17 amino acids. The V segment lost 4 bases and the J segment 3 bases; nucleotides outside the gene matches: 14. Germline V CDR1 and CDR2: PRHDT, FYEKMQ (reference sequence).

V and J are TRBV27 and TRBJ1-5; no clear D gene. The germline CDR1 and CDR2 sequences are MNHEY and SMNVEV (reference sequence). V lost 3 bases and J 9 bases, leaving 12 bases between the germline ends. This CDR3 has 13 amino acids. The CDR3 reads CASSLSRLRPQHF. As DNA, the CDR3 is TGTGCCAGCAGTTTGTCCCGACTCCGGCCCCAGCATTTT.

The chain uses TRBV20-1 and TRBJ1-1, with 8 bases lining up with TRBD1. The length of the CDR3 is 14 residues. Trimming took 8 bases from V and 2 from J; bases not matched to a gene: 10. CDR1 DFQATT and CDR2 SNEGSKA come from the germline V gene (reference sequence). The CDR3 reads CSRTGRGRNTEAFF. As DNA, the CDR3 is TGCAGTAGGACAGGGAGGGGTCGAAACACTGAAGCTTTCTTT.

This clonotype was counted ten times or more. The chain employs TRBV3-1 and TRBJ1-6; D is possibly TRBD1 (5 bases). The CDR3 covers 17 residues. CDR1 is LGHDT, CDR2 YNNKEL, per germline (reference sequence). V gave up 1 base and J gave up 7 bases, with 17 bases separating them. The CDR3 reads CASSQGSWGRKNSPLHF. CDR3 nucleotides: TGTGCCAGCAGCCAAGGTAGCTGGGGACGGAAGAATTCACCCCTCCACTTT.

At least ten counts were recorded for this clonotype. The chain combines TRBV5-1 with TRBJ1-1, with 7 bases lining up with TRBD1. There are 15 residues in the CDR3. Germline loops: CDR1 SGHRS, CDR2 YFSETQ. J lost 1 base, V lost 7 bases, and 10 bases had no gene match. The CDR3 loop is CASRKSGTENTEAFF. CDR3 coding DNA: TGCGCCAGCCGAAAGTCCGGGACAGAGAACACTGAAGCTTTCTTT.

This clonotype has ten or more counts. This chain joins TRBV11-2 and TRBJ1-1; possibly TRBD1 for D (6 bases). Germline lookup yields CDR1 SGHAT and CDR2 FQNNGV. The CDR3 runs 15 residues. Between the trimmed V and J ends, which lost 0 bases and 1 base, there was a span of 9 bases. CDR3 DNA: TGTGCCAGCAGCTTAGAGGAAGGGGGGAACACTGAAGCTTTCTTT. Translation: CASSLEEGGNTEAFF.

The V call is TRBV28, the J call TRBJ1-5; TRBD1 might be the D (5 bases). V was shortened by 6 bases and J by 5 bases, with 11 bases between the two germline ends. This CDR3 has 13 residues. Germline lookup yields CDR1 MDHEN and CDR2 SYDVKM. CDR3 bases: TGTGCCAGCAGCCTGGGGGTGTATCAGCCCCAGCATTTT. Protein sequence: CASSLGVYQPQHF.

The chain is built from TRBV27 and TRBJ2-7; D remains unclear. The ends were cut back, 10 bases at V and 4 bases at J, with 14 bases in the middle. The germline V gene encodes CDR1 MNHEY and CDR2 SMNVEV (reference sequence). The CDR3 covers 12 residues. CDR3 loop: CATTDPQYEQYF. The CDR3 nucleotides read TGTGCCACCACCGACCCCCAGTACGAGCAGTACTTC.

This clonotype has ten or more counts. V and J are TRBV7-2 and TRBJ2-7; D call uncertain. CDR1 is SGHTA and CDR2 is FQGNSA in the germline V gene. V lost 5 bases and J lost 2, with 13 bases in between. The CDR3 sequence is 14 residues long. CDR3 sequence: CASSHPGYPYEQYF. The CDR3 region has the DNA TGTGCCAGCAGCCACCCGGGCTACCCCTACGAGCAGTACTTC.